This section outlines one T cell receptor (beta chain) sequence together with its context. The sample originates from a study of PD-L1 blockade in urothelial cancer. The germline V and J ends were trimmed by 4 bases and 8 bases, with 21 bases remaining between them. The CDR3 runs to 16 residues. Germline assignment: CDR1 LNHDA and CDR2 SQIVND (reference sequence). Sequencing used immunoSEQ multiplex PCR; TCRdb keeps in-frame clones, though not all of them. The data hold tens of thousands of clones, with less than 95% observed a single time. Time point given: peripheral blood 6 weeks after treatment start.

The chain couples TRBV19 to TRBJ2-1, with a weak D call TRBD1 (7 bases). This clonotype was obtained from a man between 70 and 80 years old with urothelial cancer. The sequencing used PBMCs, collected around atezolizumab (anti-PD-L1) treatment. CDR3 sequence: CASSNRGGGGGDEQFF. The CDR3 DNA is TGTGCCAGTAGTAATCGTGGAGGGGGCGGAGGGGATGAGCAGTTCTTC.